This TCR beta chain was retrieved from a study of cytomegalovirus exposure and HLA in healthy donors. V was trimmed by 7 bases and J by 5 bases, leaving 15 bases between them. The CDR3 has 14 amino acids. Per the germline V gene, CDR1 is MNHEY and CDR2 is SMNVEV (reference sequence). Both 60 Vbeta primers and 13 Jbeta primers went into the PCR. Profiled with immunoSEQ multiplex PCR; TCRdb holds only in-frame clones, not every one. This table has under 200,000 clones, approximately 79% appearing once. This receptor was identified in a middle-aged man in good health and CMV-seronegative. The chain uses TRBV27 and TRBJ2-1; weak D call: TRBD2 (5 bases). Sample: PBMCs. CDR3 sequence (DNA): TGTGCCAGCACCTCACGCGGGTTACACAATGAGCAGTTCTTC. Amino acid sequence: CASTSRGLHNEQFF.